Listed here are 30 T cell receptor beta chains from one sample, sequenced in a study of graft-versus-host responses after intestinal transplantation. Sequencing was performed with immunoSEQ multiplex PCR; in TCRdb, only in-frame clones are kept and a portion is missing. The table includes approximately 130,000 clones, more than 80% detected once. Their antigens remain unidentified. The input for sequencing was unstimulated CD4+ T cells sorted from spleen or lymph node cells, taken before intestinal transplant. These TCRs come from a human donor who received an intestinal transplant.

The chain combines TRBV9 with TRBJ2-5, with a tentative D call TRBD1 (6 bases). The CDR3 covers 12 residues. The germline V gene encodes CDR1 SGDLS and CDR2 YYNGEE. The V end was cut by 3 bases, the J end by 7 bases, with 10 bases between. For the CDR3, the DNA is TGTGCCAGCAGCGGGGGGCCGGGGACCCAGTACTTC. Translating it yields CASSGGPGTQYF. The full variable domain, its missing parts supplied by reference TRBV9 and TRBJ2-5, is DSGVTQTPKHLITATGQRVTLRCSPRSGDLSVYWYQQSLDQGLQFLIQYYNGEERAKGNILERFSAQQFPDLHSELNLSSLELGDSALYFCASSGGPGTQYFGPGTRLLVL.

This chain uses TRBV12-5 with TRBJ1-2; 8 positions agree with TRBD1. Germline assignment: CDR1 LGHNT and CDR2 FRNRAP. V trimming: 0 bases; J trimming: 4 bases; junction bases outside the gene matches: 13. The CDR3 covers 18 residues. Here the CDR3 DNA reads TGTGCTAGTGGTTTGGTACCAAGAGACAGGGGTTATATCTATGGCTACACCTTC. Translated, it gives CASGLVPRDRGYIYGYTF.

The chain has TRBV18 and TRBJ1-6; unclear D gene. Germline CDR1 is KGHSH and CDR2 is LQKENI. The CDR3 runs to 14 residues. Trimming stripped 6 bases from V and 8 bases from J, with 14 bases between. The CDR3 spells CASSRRAADSPLHF. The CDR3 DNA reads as TGTGCCAGCTCCAGACGGGCCGCTGATTCACCCCTCCACTTT. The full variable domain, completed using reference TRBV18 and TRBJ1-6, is NAGVMQNPRHLVRRRGQEARLRCSPMKGHSHVYWYRQLPEEGLKFMVYLQKENIIDESGMPKERFSAEFPKEGPSILRIQQVVRGDSAAYFCASSRRAADSPLHFGNGTRLTVT.

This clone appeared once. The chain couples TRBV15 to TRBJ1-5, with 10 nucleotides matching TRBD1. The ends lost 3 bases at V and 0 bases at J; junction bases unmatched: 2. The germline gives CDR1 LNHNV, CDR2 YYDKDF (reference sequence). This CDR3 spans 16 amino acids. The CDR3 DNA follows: TGTGCCACCAGCAGTGGACAGGGGGGTAGCAATCAGCCCCAGCATTTT. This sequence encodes CATSSGQGGSNQPQHF.

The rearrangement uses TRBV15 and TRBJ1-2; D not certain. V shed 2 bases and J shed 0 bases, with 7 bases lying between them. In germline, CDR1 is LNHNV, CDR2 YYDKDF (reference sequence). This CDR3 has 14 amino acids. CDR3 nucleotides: TGTGCCACCAGCAGATTGATAGCTAACTATGGCTACACCTTC. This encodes CATSRLIANYGYTF.

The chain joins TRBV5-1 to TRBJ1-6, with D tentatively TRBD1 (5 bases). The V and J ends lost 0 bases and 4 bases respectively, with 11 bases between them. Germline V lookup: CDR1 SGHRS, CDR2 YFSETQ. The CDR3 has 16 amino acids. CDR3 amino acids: CASSLGQPRYNSPLHF. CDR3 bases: TGCGCCAGCAGCTTGGGACAGCCCCGATATAATTCACCCCTCCACTTT.

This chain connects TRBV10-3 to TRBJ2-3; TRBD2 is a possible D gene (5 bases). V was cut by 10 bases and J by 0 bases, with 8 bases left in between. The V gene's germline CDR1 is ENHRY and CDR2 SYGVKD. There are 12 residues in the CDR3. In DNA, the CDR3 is TGTGCCACCGAGGGTAGCACAGATACGCAGTATTTT. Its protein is CATEGSTDTQYF.

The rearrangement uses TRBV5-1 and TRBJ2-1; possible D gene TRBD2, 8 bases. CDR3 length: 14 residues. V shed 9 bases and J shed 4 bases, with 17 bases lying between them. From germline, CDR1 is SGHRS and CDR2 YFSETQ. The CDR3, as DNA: TGCGCCACCCGGGGGGGACAGCCTTACAATGAGCAGTTCTTC. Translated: CATRGGQPYNEQFF.

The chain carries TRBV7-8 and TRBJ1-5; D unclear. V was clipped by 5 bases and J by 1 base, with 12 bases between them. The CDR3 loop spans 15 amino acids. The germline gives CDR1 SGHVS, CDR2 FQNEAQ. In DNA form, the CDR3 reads TGTGCCAGCAGCAGTGGACGTGTGAGCAATCAGCCCCAGCATTTT. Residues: CASSSGRVSNQPQHF. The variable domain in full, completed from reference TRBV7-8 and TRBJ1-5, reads GAGVSQSPRYKVAKRGQDVALRCDPISGHVSLFWYQQALGQGPEFLTYFQNEAQLDKSGLPSDRFFAERPEGSVSTLKIQRTQQEDSAVYLCASSSGRVSNQPQHFGDGTRLSIL.

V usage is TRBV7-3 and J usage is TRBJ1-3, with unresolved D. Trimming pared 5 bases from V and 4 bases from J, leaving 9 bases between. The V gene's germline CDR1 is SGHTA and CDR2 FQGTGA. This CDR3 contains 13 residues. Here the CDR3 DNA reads TGTGCCAGCAGCCCCTCAACGGGAAACACCATATATTTT. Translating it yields CASSPSTGNTIYF.

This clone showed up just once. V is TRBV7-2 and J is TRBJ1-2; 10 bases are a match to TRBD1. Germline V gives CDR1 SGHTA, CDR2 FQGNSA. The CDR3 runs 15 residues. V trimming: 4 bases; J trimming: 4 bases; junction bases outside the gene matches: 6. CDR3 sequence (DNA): TGTGCCAGCAGCTCGACAGGGGGCTTAAGCTATGGCTACACCTTC. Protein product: CASSSTGGLSYGYTF.

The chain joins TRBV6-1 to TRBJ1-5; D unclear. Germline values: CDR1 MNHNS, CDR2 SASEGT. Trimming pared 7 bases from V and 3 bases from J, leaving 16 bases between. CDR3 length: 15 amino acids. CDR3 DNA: TGTGCCAGCAACCTAAGACCTGACCCCAATCAGCCCCAGCATTTT. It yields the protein CASNLRPDPNQPQHF.

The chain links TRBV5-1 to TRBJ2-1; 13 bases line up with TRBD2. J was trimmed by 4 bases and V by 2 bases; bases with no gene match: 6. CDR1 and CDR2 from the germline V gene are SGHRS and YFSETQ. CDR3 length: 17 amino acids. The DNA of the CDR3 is TGCGCCAGCAGCTTCGGACTAGCGGGGGCCGGTTACAATGAGCAGTTCTTC. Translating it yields CASSFGLAGAGYNEQFF. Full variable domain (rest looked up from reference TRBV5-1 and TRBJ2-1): KAGVTQTPRYLIKTRGQQVTLSCSPISGHRSVSWYQQTPGQGLQFLFEYFSETQRNKGNFPGRFSGRQFSNSRSEMNVSTLELGDSALYLCASSFGLAGAGYNEQFFGPGTRLTVL.

CDR3 residues: CASSSGQINALAHTEAFF. CDR3 nucleotides: TGTGCCAGCAGCTCCGGACAAATCAACGCCCTTGCTCACACTGAAGCTTTCTTT. The chain recombines TRBV7-6 with TRBJ1-1, with D possibly TRBD1 on 5 matching bases. The V gene lost 4 bases and the J gene lost 3 bases, with 24 bases spanning the gap. The CDR3 totals 18 residues. Germline V gene lookup returns CDR1 SGHVS and CDR2 FNYEAQ.

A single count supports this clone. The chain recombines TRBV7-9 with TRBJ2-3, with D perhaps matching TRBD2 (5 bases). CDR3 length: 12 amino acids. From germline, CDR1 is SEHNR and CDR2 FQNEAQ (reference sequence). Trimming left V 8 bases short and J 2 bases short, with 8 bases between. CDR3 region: CASGRATDTQYF. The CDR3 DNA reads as TGTGCCAGCGGGCGGGCCACAGATACGCAGTATTTT.

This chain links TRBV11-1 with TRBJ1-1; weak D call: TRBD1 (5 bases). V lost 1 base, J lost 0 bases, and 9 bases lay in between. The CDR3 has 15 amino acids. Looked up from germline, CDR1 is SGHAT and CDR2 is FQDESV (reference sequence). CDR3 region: CASSLGQNMNTEAFF. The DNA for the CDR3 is TGTGCCAGCAGCTTAGGACAGAACATGAACACTGAAGCTTTCTTT.

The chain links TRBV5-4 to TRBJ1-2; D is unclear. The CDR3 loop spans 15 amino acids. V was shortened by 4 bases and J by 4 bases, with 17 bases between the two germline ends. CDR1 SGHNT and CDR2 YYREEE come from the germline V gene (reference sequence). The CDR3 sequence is CASSPQGQTLYGYTF. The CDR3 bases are TGTGCCAGCAGCCCCCAAGGGCAGACCCTCTATGGCTACACCTTC.

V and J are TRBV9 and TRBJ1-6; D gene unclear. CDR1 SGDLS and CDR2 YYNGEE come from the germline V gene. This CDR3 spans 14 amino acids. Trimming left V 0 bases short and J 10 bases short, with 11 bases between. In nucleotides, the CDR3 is TGTGCCAGCAGCGTAGCCCCGGTAGGCTCACCCCTCCACTTT. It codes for CASSVAPVGSPLHF.

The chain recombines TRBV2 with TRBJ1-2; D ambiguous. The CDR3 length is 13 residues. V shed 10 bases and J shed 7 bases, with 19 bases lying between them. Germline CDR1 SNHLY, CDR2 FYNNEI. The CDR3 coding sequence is TGTGCCACCGGAGGAACAGAAAGCTCTGGCTACACCTTC. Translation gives CATGGTESSGYTF.

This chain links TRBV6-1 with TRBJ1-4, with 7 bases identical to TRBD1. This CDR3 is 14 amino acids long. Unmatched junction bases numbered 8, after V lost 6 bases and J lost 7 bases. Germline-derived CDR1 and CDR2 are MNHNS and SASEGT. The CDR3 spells CASSADRVSEKLFF. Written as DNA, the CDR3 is TGTGCCAGCAGCGCTGACAGGGTTAGTGAAAAACTGTTTTTT.

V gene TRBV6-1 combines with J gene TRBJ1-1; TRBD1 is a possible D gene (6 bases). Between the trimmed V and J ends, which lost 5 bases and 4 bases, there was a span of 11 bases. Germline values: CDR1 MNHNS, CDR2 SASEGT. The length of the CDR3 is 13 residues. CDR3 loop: CASSRGGVTEAFF. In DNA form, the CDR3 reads TGTGCCAGCAGTAGGGGGGGAGTCACTGAAGCTTTCTTT.

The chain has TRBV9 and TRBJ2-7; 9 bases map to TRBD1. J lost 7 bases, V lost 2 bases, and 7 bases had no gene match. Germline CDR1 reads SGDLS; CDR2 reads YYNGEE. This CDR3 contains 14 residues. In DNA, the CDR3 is TGTGCCAGCAGCGTCGGACAGGGGCCTTCAGAGCAGTACTTC. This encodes CASSVGQGPSEQYF.

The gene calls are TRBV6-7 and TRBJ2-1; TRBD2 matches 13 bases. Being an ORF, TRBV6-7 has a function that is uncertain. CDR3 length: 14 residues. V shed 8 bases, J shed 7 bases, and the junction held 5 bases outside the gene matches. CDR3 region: CASQTSGGPNEQFF. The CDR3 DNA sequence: TGTGCCAGCCAGACTAGCGGGGGGCCGAATGAGCAGTTCTTC.

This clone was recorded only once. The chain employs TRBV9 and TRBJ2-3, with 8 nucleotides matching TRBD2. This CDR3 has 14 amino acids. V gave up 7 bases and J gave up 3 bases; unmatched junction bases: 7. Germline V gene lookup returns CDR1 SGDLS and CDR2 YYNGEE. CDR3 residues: CASLRGGGTDTQYF. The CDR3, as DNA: TGTGCCAGCCTTCGGGGGGGCGGTACAGATACGCAGTATTTT. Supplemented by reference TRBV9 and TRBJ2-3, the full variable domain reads DSGVTQTPKHLITATGQRVTLRCSPRSGDLSVYWYQQSLDQGLQFLIQYYNGEERAKGNILERFSAQQFPDLHSELNLSSLELGDSALYFCASLRGGGTDTQYFGPGTRLTVL.

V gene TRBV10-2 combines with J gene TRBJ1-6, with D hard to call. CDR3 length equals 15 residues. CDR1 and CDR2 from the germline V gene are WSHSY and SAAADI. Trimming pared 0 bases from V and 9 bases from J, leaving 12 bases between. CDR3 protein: CASSESDGSGSPLHF. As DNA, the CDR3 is TGCGCCAGCAGTGAGTCGGACGGGTCTGGTTCACCCCTCCACTTT.

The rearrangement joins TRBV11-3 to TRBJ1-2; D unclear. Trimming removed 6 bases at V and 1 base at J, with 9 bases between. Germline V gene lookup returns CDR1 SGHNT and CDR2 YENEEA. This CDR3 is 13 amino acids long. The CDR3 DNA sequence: TGTGCCAGCAGTAGTATCCATAACTATGGCTACACCTTC. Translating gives CASSSIHNYGYTF.

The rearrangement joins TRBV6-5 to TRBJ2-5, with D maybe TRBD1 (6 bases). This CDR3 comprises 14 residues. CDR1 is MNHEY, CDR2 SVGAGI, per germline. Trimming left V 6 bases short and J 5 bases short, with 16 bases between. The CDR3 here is CASRTGQLGETQYF. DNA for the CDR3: TGTGCCAGCAGGACTGGACAGCTTGGGGAGACCCAGTACTTC.

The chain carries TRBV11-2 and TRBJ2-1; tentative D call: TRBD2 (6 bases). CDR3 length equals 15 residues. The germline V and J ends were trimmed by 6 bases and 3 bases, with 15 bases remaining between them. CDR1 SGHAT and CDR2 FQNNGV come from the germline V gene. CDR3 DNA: TGTGCCAGCAGGGGTGGGGTAGCGGTCTACAATGAGCAGTTCTTC. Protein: CASRGGVAVYNEQFF.

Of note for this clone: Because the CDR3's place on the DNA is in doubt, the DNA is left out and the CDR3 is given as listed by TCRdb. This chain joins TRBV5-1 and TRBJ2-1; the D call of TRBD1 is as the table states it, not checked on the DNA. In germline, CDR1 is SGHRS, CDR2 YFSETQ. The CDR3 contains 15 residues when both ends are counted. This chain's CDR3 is CASSLAVGQGTFRFF.

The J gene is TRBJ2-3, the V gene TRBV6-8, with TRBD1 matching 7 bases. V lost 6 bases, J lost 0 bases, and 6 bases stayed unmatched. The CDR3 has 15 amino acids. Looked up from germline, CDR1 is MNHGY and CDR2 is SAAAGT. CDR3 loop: CASRRQGTSTDTQYF. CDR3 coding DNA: TGTGCCAGCAGGAGACAGGGCACTAGCACAGATACGCAGTATTTT.